This TCR beta chain was identified in a study of blood T cell repertoires in COVID-19. Individuals drawn from approximately 26 US areas were about 18 to 90 years old. Assay used: immunoSEQ multiplex PCR; TCRdb lists only in-frame clones, some missing. The table lists roughly 150,000 clones, around four fifths of them singletons, with approximately 5.1% in the top ten. This CDR3 has 14 residues. Germline trimming cut 6 bases from V and 8 bases from J; bases unmatched to any gene: 10. The germline V gene encodes CDR1 MNHEY and CDR2 SVGAGI. The chain uses TRBV6-5 and TRBJ1-2, with TRBD1 identical over 9 bases. The source material was PBMCs or T cells enriched from blood (not recorded which). The receptor's source is a man between 65 and 85 years old who had been exposed to COVID-19. CDR3 DNA sequence: TGTGCCAGCAGCTTTCAACAGGGGGCGGAAGGCTACACCTTC. Its translation: CASSFQQGAEGYTF.